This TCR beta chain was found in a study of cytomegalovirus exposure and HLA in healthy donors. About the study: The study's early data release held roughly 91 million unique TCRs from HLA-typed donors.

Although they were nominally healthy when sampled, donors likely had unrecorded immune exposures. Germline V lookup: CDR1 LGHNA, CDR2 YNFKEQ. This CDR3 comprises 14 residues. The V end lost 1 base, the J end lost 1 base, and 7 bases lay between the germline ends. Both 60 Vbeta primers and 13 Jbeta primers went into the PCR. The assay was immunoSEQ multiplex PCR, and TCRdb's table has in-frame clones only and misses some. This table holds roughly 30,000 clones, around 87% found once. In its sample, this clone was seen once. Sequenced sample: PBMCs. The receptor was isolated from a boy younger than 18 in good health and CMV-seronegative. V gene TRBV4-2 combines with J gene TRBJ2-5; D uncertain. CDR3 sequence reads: CASSQGGTQETQYF. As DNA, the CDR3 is TGTGCCAGCAGCCAAGGAGGAACCCAAGAGACCCAGTACTTC.